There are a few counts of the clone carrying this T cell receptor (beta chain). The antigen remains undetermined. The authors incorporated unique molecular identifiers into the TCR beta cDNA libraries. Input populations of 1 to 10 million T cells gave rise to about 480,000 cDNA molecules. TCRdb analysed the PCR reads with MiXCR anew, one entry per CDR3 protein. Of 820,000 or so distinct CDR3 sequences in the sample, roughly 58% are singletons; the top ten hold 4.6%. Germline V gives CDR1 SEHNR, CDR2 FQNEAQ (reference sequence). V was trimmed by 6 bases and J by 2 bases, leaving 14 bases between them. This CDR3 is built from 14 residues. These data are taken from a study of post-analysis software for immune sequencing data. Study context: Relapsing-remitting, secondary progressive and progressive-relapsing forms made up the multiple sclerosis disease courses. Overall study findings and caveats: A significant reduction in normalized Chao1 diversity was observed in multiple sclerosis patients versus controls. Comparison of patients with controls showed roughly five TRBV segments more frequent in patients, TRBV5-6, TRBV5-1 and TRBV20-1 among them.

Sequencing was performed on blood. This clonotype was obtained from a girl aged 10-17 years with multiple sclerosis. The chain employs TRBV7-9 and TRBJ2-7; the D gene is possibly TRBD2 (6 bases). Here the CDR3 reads CASSPGLPPYEQYF. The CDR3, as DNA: TGTGCCAGCAGTCCGGGACTTCCCCCCTACGAGCAGTACTTC.